The next 8 T cell receptor beta chains were all read from a single sample in a study of blood T cell repertoires in COVID-19. Assay: immunoSEQ multiplex PCR; the TCRdb copy retains only in-frame clones and omits some. This sample has 200,000 to 300,000 clones, with approximately 91% found just once. The sample comprised peripheral blood. The receptors derive from a man aged 30 to 39 with COVID-19, enrolled during active disease.

This clone has a single count. The genes are TRBV2 and TRBJ2-3; 7 positions match TRBD2. Germline lookup yields CDR1 SNHLY and CDR2 FYNNEI. CDR3 length equals 14 residues. Germline trimming cut 11 bases from V and 0 bases from J; bases unmatched to any gene: 8. The CDR3 DNA sequence: TGTGCCCATACGCTGCGGGAGAGCACAGATACGCAGTATTTT. Its protein product is CAHTLRESTDTQYF.

The genes are TRBV9 and TRBJ2-1, with D unclear. Trimming left V 0 bases short and J 7 bases short, with 5 bases between. The germline gives CDR1 SGDLS, CDR2 YYNGEE. The CDR3 totals 12 residues. CDR3 loop: CASSVAMNEQFF. CDR3 bases: TGTGCCAGCAGCGTAGCCATGAATGAGCAGTTCTTC.

This clone was seen just once. V and J are TRBV6-5 and TRBJ2-1; 10 nucleotides agree with TRBD1. The CDR3 is made up of 14 amino acids. V was pared by 11 bases and J by 4 bases, with 8 bases of the junction left unmatched. In germline, CDR1 is MNHEY, CDR2 SVGAGI. The CDR3 nucleotides read TGTGCCTCAAACCGGGACAGGGGTTACAATGAGCAGTTCTTC. Protein: CASNRDRGYNEQFF.

The chain couples TRBV12-3 or TRBV12-4 to TRBJ1-2; 8 nucleotides line up with TRBD1. V dropped 1 base and J dropped 6; count of bases not matched to a gene: 1. The CDR3 sequence is 13 residues long. In DNA, the CDR3 is TGTGCCAGCAGTTTAGGGACAGGGAATGGCTACACCTTC. Translation gives CASSLGTGNGYTF.

In its sample, this clone was seen once. J is TRBJ2-3 and V is TRBV7-7; 11 nucleotides align to TRBD2. There are 15 residues in the CDR3. Germline assignment: CDR1 SSHAT and CDR2 FNYEAQ (reference sequence). V gave up 5 bases and J gave up 1 base; unmatched junction bases: 2. The CDR3 bases are TGTGCCAGCAGCCCACTAGCGGGGGGCACAGATACGCAGTATTTT. Amino acids: CASSPLAGGTDTQYF.

This sequence joins TRBV14 and TRBJ1-2; D gene unclear. Trimming left V 0 bases short and J 8 bases short, with 13 bases between. Looked up from germline, CDR1 is SGHDN and CDR2 is FVKESK. The CDR3 extends over 14 amino acids. The CDR3 DNA is TGTGCCAGCAGCCAAGATAGATCCCTAAAGGGCTACACCTTC. This sequence encodes CASSQDRSLKGYTF.

The chain joins TRBV7-6 to TRBJ1-3; TRBD1 aligns across 9 bases. The germline CDR1 and CDR2 sequences are SGHVS and FNYEAQ. The CDR3 has 16 residues. Trimming took 0 bases from V and 5 from J; bases not matched to a gene: 5. Here the CDR3 DNA reads TGTGCCAGCAGCTTAGCGTGGGGACAGGGAAGAAACACCATATATTTT. This translates into CASSLAWGQGRNTIYF.

The V call is TRBV5-1, the J call TRBJ2-1, with a tentative D call TRBD2 (6 bases). V was trimmed by 0 bases and J by 5 bases, leaving 12 bases between them. The length of the CDR3 is 15 residues. The germline V gene has CDR1 SGHRS and CDR2 YFSETQ. Here the CDR3 reads CASSLGLVSDNEQFF. In DNA form, the CDR3 reads TGCGCCAGCAGCTTGGGACTAGTATCTGACAATGAGCAGTTCTTC.